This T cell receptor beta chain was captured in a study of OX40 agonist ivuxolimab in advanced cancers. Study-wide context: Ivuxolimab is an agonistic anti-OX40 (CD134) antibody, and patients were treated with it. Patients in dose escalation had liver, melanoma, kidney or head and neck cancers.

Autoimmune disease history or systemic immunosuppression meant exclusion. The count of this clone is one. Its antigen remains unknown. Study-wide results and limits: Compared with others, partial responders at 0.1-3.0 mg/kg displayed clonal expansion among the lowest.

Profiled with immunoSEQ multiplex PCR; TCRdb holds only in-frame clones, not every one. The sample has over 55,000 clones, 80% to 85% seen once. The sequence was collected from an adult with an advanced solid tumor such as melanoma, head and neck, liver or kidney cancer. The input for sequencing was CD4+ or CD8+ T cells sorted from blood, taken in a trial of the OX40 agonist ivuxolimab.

This CDR3 reads CASSVGAVQETQYF. DNA of the CDR3: TGTGCCAGCAGCGTAGGTGCGGTACAAGAGACCCAGTACTTC. The rearrangement uses TRBV9 and TRBJ2-5; D not resolved. This CDR3 contains 14 residues. Germline CDR1 reads SGDLS; CDR2 reads YYNGEE. The V gene lost 0 bases and the J gene lost 2 bases, with 8 bases spanning the gap. The whole variable domain, remainder taken from reference TRBV9 and TRBJ2-5, is DSGVTQTPKHLITATGQRVTLRCSPRSGDLSVYWYQQSLDQGLQFLIQYYNGEERAKGNILERFSAQQFPDLHSELNLSSLELGDSALYFCASSVGAVQETQYFGPGTRLLVL.